The 13 T cell receptor beta chains presented below share a single source sample, sequenced in a study of cytomegalovirus exposure and HLA in healthy donors. PCR involved 60 Vbeta and 13 Jbeta primers. The data were produced by immunoSEQ multiplex PCR, yet TCRdb's version contains in-frame clones alone and is incomplete. The data contain 250,000 or so clones, around 90% of them singletons. The sequencing sample was made of PBMCs. These receptors all stem from a girl aged 2-9 years in good health and CMV-seronegative.

This chain connects TRBV30 to TRBJ2-5; 12 bases align to TRBD2. CDR1 GTSNPN and CDR2 SVGIG come from the germline V gene (reference sequence). Germline trimming cut 0 bases from V and 0 bases from J; bases unmatched to any gene: 2. CDR3 size: 16 residues. CDR3 nucleotides: TGTGCCTGGAGTGTTACTAGCGGGGGGTACCAAGAGACCCAGTACTTC. It yields the protein CAWSVTSGGYQETQYF.

This chain joins TRBV30 and TRBJ1-2; D perhaps matches TRBD1 (5 bases). The CDR3 has 20 residues. CDR1 and CDR2 from the germline V gene are GTSNPN and SVGIG (reference sequence). V lost 0 bases and J lost 0, with 26 bases in between. CDR3 sequence: CAWSVLSRGVYRGPNYGYTF. CDR3 in DNA: TGTGCCTGGAGTGTACTCTCACGGGGGGTTTATAGAGGACCTAACTATGGCTACACCTTC.

This chain connects TRBV27 to TRBJ2-7; D is possibly TRBD2 (5 bases). The CDR3 consists of 14 residues. Germline V CDR1 and CDR2: MNHEY, SMNVEV (reference sequence). V was cut by 2 bases and J by 6 bases, with 14 bases left in between. CDR3 DNA: TGTGCCAGCAGTTTAGGAGTTGCGGGTGGCGAGCAGTACTTC. Protein product: CASSLGVAGGEQYF.

In DNA form, the CDR3 reads TGTGCCAGCAGCCCCCCGGCGGTAAGCTCCTACGAGCAGTACTTC. Translated, it gives CASSPPAVSSYEQYF. The chain combines TRBV11-2 with TRBJ2-7, with unresolved D. Germline loops: CDR1 SGHAT, CDR2 FQNNGV. V lost 5 bases and J 0 bases, leaving 14 bases between the germline ends. This CDR3 spans 15 amino acids.

The chain links TRBV13 to TRBJ1-1; D is ambiguous. Deletions cut 5 bases from V and 5 bases from J, with 15 bases between. Germline V gene sequence: CDR1 PRHDT, CDR2 FYEKMQ (reference sequence). CDR3 length equals 14 residues. CDR3 sequence (DNA): TGTGCCAGCAGCATGAGGTCGGTCGGTACTGAAGCTTTCTTT. It specifies CASSMRSVGTEAFF.

The genes are TRBV9 and TRBJ1-2, with D hard to call. The CDR3 is 10 amino acids. V lost 7 bases to trimming and J lost 8 bases, with 9 bases between them. Germline V gene sequence: CDR1 SGDLS, CDR2 YYNGEE. CDR3 sequence reads: CASRGDGYTF. The CDR3 region has the DNA TGTGCCAGCCGGGGAGACGGCTACACCTTC. Supplemented by reference TRBV9 and TRBJ1-2, the full variable domain reads DSGVTQTPKHLITATGQRVTLRCSPRSGDLSVYWYQQSLDQGLQFLIQYYNGEERAKGNILERFSAQQFPDLHSELNLSSLELGDSALYFCASRGDGYTFGSGTRLTVV.

CDR3 loop: CASSWGGDSNQPQHF. The CDR3 nucleotides are TGTGCCAGCAGCTGGGGCGGGGATAGCAATCAGCCCCAGCATTTT. This chain uses TRBV5-6 with TRBJ1-5; weak D call: TRBD1 (5 bases). The V gene's germline CDR1 is SGHDT and CDR2 YYEEEE. The CDR3 sequence is 15 residues long. V gave up 3 bases and J gave up 0 bases, with 10 bases separating them.

The V and J genes are TRBV4-1 and TRBJ1-1; maybe TRBD1 (5 bases). CDR1 is MGHRA, CDR2 YSYEKL, per germline. The CDR3 spans 15 residues. V was shortened by 2 bases and J by 3 bases, with 13 bases between the two germline ends. The CDR3 here is CASSQLAQGYTEAFF. CDR3 nucleotides: TGCGCCAGCAGCCAATTGGCCCAGGGCTACACTGAAGCTTTCTTT.

The chain joins TRBV29-1 to TRBJ2-1, with D possibly TRBD1 on 6 matching bases. V was pared by 1 base and J by 3 bases, with 10 bases between. The CDR3 covers 14 residues. CDR1 SQVTM and CDR2 ANQGSEA come from the germline V gene. CDR3 region: CSVEVGASYNEQFF. The CDR3 DNA follows: TGCAGCGTTGAAGTGGGGGCAAGCTACAATGAGCAGTTCTTC.

The rearrangement joins TRBV4-1 to TRBJ2-1, with TRBD2 matching over 8 bases. Germline V gives CDR1 MGHRA, CDR2 YSYEKL. The length of the CDR3 is 18 residues. The V and J ends lost 2 bases and 3 bases, in that order; junction bases with no gene match: 12. DNA of the CDR3: TGCGCCAGCAGCCAATACTCCACTAGCGGAGACGACTACAATGAGCAGTTCTTC. Protein: CASSQYSTSGDDYNEQFF.

The rearrangement links TRBV28 to TRBJ1-1, with 8 bases lining up with TRBD1. V gave up 5 bases and J gave up 0 bases; unmatched junction bases: 8. The germline V gene has CDR1 MDHEN and CDR2 SYDVKM. There are 16 residues in the CDR3. The chain's CDR3 is CASSPGQGNMNTEAFF. The CDR3 DNA is TGTGCCAGCAGTCCAGGACAGGGTAATATGAACACTGAAGCTTTCTTT.

This chain joins TRBV9 and TRBJ2-3; possibly TRBD2 for D (6 bases). The CDR3 covers 15 residues. Germline V lookup: CDR1 SGDLS, CDR2 YYNGEE. Trimming cost V 0 bases and J 6 bases, with 14 bases left between them. CDR3 loop: CASSVELGDFDTQYF. The CDR3 region has the DNA TGTGCCAGCAGCGTAGAATTGGGGGACTTCGATACGCAGTATTTT.

The rearrangement links TRBV7-2 to TRBJ1-4, with no clear D. Germline-derived CDR1 and CDR2 are SGHTA and FQGNSA. The V end was cut by 2 bases, the J end by 4 bases, with 11 bases between. The CDR3 consists of 15 residues. The chain's CDR3 is CASSLKPVLNEKLFF. In DNA form, the CDR3 reads TGTGCCAGCAGCTTAAAACCGGTCCTTAATGAAAAACTGTTTTTT.